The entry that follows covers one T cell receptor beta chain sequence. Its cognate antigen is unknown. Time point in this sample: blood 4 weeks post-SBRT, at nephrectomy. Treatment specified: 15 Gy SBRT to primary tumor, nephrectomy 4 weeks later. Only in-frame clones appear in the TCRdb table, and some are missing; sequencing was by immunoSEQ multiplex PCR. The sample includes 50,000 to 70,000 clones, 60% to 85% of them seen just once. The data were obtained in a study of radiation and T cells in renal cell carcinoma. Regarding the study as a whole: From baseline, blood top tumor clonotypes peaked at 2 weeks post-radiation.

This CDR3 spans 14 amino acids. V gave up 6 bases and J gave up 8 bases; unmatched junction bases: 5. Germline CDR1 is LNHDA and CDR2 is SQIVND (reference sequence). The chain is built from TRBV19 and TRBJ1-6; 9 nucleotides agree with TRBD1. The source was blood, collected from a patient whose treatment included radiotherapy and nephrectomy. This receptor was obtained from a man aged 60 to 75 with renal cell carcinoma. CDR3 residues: CASSPGQGHSPLHF. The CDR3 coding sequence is TGTGCCAGTAGCCCGGGACAGGGTCATTCACCCCTCCACTTT. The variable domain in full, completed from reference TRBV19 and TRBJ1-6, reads DGGITQSPKYLFRKEGQNVTLSCEQNLNHDAMYWYRQDPGQGLRLIYYSQIVNDFQKGDIAEGYSVSREKKESFPLTVTSAQKNPTAFYLCASSPGQGHSPLHFGNGTRLTVT.